The rows below give T cell receptor beta chains drawn from one sample of a study of blood T cell dynamics during melanoma immunotherapy. Profiled with immunoSEQ multiplex PCR; TCRdb holds only in-frame clones, not every one. This table holds about 6,200 clones, 80% found once. The sequencing here drew on blood, taken from a patient treated with checkpoint blockade. These receptors came from a human donor with melanoma. Both conserved end residues are part of each CDR3. A D gene is named only where the DNA matches it firmly. Clone size appears in some rows only: once, few, many, or a class for an expanded clone.

V: TRBV5-1; J: TRBJ2-3; D: TRBD1; size: -; CDR3: CASSPGTGGGIASTDTQYF
V: TRBV5-4; J: TRBJ2-7; D: -; size: -; CDR3: CASSSLGYEQYF
V: TRBV6-1; J: TRBJ2-2; D: TRBD1; size: -; CDR3: CASQAQGARTGELFF
V: TRBV14; J: TRBJ1-6; D: TRBD1; size: -; CDR3: CASSLGQEYSPLHF
V: TRBV15; J: TRBJ2-7; D: -; size: -; CDR3: CATSRDTGTISEQYF
V: TRBV25-1; J: TRBJ1-2; D: TRBD1; size: -; CDR3: CASSEYGTGYHGYTF
V: TRBV4-1; J: TRBJ2-1; D: TRBD2; size: -; CDR3: CASSQRSSGDNEQFF
V: TRBV5-1; J: TRBJ2-1; D: TRBD2; size: -; CDR3: CASSPGSGAYNEQFF
V: TRBV2; J: TRBJ2-2; D: -; size: -; CDR3: CASSGQSNTGELFF
V: TRBV19; J: TRBJ1-1; D: TRBD1; size: -; CDR3: CASSADRVTEAFF
V: TRBV13; J: TRBJ2-7; D: -; size: -; CDR3: CASSLGSSGFREQYF
V: TRBV7-9; J: TRBJ1-6; D: -; size: -; CDR3: CASGDGPNSPLHF
V: TRBV30; J: TRBJ2-7; D: -; size: few; CDR3: CAWNEDTYEQYF
V: TRBV6-4; J: TRBJ1-3; D: TRBD1; size: -; CDR3: CASRYGQVRSGNTIYF
V: TRBV7-9; J: TRBJ2-5; D: TRBD2; size: -; CDR3: CASSLAAGGQETQYF
V: TRBV2; J: TRBJ1-4; D: -; size: -; CDR3: CASSEDRIEKLFF
V: TRBV11-2; J: TRBJ1-5; D: -; size: -; CDR3: CASRLAGSQPQHF
V: TRBV9; J: TRBJ2-3; D: TRBD2; size: -; CDR3: CASSVEGTSGYTDTQYF
V: TRBV9; J: TRBJ2-7; D: -; size: -; CDR3: CASSATDYEQYF
V: TRBV6-6; J: TRBJ2-7; D: -; size: few; CDR3: CASSYSQTGRQGEQYF
V: TRBV4-1; J: TRBJ2-1; D: TRBD2; size: once; CDR3: CASSLGTSGGAYNEQFF
V: TRBV5-4; J: TRBJ2-2; D: -; size: -; CDR3: CASSLDFTGELFF
V: TRBV5-1; J: TRBJ1-2; D: TRBD1; size: once; CDR3: CASSNSDRAPYGYTF
V: TRBV4-1; J: TRBJ1-2; D: TRBD1; size: few; CDR3: CASSQVEGQGGGYTF
V: TRBV5-4; J: TRBJ1-2; D: -; size: -; CDR3: CASSPQGPVYGYTF
V: TRBV10-2; J: TRBJ2-7; D: TRBD2; size: -; CDR3: CASRDRTSGIYEQYF
V: TRBV14; J: TRBJ2-4; D: TRBD2; size: -; CDR3: CASSGTITKNIQYF
V: TRBV4-1; J: TRBJ1-2; D: TRBD1; size: few; CDR3: CASSQGGTGAFGYTF
V: TRBV18; J: TRBJ2-7; D: -; size: -; CDR3: CASSPDSSYEQYF
V: TRBV6-6; J: TRBJ1-5; D: -; size: once; CDR3: CASSYSRGASNQPQHF
V: TRBV6-1; J: TRBJ1-5; D: TRBD1; size: -; CDR3: CASTPDRGIQPQHF
V: TRBV6-6; J: TRBJ2-1; D: -; size: -; CDR3: CASSYGGDEQFF
V: TRBV6-6; J: TRBJ2-2; D: TRBD1; size: -; CDR3: CASRGQGAYGELFF
V: TRBV7-8; J: TRBJ2-3; D: TRBD2; size: -; CDR3: CASRGHSGGDTDTQYF
V: TRBV19; J: TRBJ2-5; D: -; size: -; CDR3: CASSIGLGSRETQYF
V: TRBV6-1; J: TRBJ2-7; D: -; size: -; CDR3: CASSIYEQYF
V: TRBV7-9; J: TRBJ2-3; D: -; size: few; CDR3: CASSLQGTSTDTQYF
V: TRBV6-5; J: TRBJ2-7; D: -; size: -; CDR3: CASRAGLSTYEQYF
V: TRBV2; J: TRBJ1-1; D: -; size: -; CDR3: CASRRVNTEAFF
V: TRBV18; J: TRBJ1-1; D: -; size: -; CDR3: CASSPLTGAIGDTEAFF
V: TRBV30; J: TRBJ2-2; D: -; size: -; CDR3: CAWSPTGELFF
V: TRBV30; J: TRBJ2-7; D: -; size: -; CDR3: CAWDTGTTYEQYF
V: TRBV11-2; J: TRBJ2-7; D: -; size: -; CDR3: CASSLSAMSYEQYF
V: TRBV4-1; J: TRBJ1-5; D: -; size: -; CDR3: CASSQEGKSNQPQHF
V: TRBV29-1; J: TRBJ1-2; D: TRBD1; size: -; CDR3: CSVVTGNYGYTF
V: TRBV19; J: TRBJ2-3; D: -; size: -; CDR3: CASGAEGRTDTQYF
V: TRBV5-1; J: TRBJ2-1; D: -; size: -; CDR3: CASSLFNAEQFF
V: TRBV21-1; J: TRBJ2-1; D: -; size: -; CDR3: CASSPLGKYNEQFF
V: TRBV10-3; J: TRBJ1-1; D: -; size: -; CDR3: CAISDPDRTKTNTEAFF
V: TRBV20-1; J: TRBJ2-7; D: -; size: -; CDR3: CSALRAEQYF
V: TRBV19; J: TRBJ2-1; D: -; size: -; CDR3: CASSMAAFGGSYNEQFF
V: TRBV7-7; J: TRBJ2-2; D: TRBD2; size: -; CDR3: CASSHRLAGETGGELFF
V: TRBV6-6; J: TRBJ1-5; D: -; size: -; CDR3: CASSYSEGNQPQHF
V: TRBV9; J: TRBJ2-5; D: TRBD2; size: -; CDR3: CASSLEASGVQYF